The 20 T cell receptor beta chains listed next were all sequenced from one sample in a study of blood T cells in healthy people across ages. The second PCR ran about 7 to 12 cycles with a sample-barcoded 5' primer and J-beta primers. A single record per CDR3 protein comes from TCRdb applying MiXCR to the 5' RACE reads. The profile covers fewer than 2 million distinct CDR3 sequences, with roughly two fifths appearing a single time and roughly 23% taken by the ten largest. Sequenced input: blood. Receptor source: a human donor in good health.

The count of this clonotype is one. The V gene is TRBV4-3, the J gene TRBJ2-7; tentatively, D is TRBD1 or TRBD2 (5 bases each). Germline loops: CDR1 LGHNA, CDR2 YSLEER. With 4 bases removed from V and 1 base from J, the gap between germline ends came to 14 bases. The length of the CDR3 is 15 residues. CDR3 amino acids: CASSRGTEPSYEQYF. CDR3 coding DNA: TGCGCCAGCAGCCGAGGGACCGAACCATCCTACGAGCAGTACTTC.

The rearrangement links TRBV12-3 or TRBV12-4 to TRBJ1-6; TRBD1 might be the D (6 bases). CDR3 length equals 14 residues. Trimming took off 6 bases at V and 7 bases at J, with 13 bases between the two ends. CDR3 DNA: TGTGCCAGCAGCCCCGGGACACCAAATTCACCCCTCCACTTT. Its translation is CASSPGTPNSPLHF.

The V gene is TRBV5-1, the J gene TRBJ2-3; D unclear. Looked up from germline, CDR1 is SGHRS and CDR2 is YFSETQ. Trimming took 0 bases from V and 11 from J, leaving 13 bases between them. The CDR3 sequence is 13 residues long. The CDR3 is CASSLAQAVLQYF. In nucleotides, the CDR3 is TGCGCCAGCAGCTTGGCCCAAGCAGTCCTGCAGTATTTT.

Details on this clonotype: A read error may account for a junction end that differs from germline. The chain combines TRBV7-8 with TRBJ1-2; no definite D call. Germline V gives CDR1 SGHVS, CDR2 FQNEAQ. CDR3 size: 14 residues. The CDR3 coding sequence is TGTGCCAGCAGCTTTATGGGCGGCAACTATGGCCACACCTTC. Its protein is CASSFMGGNYGHTF.

This clonotype was recorded once. The chain uses TRBV14 and TRBJ2-5; D might be TRBD1 (6 bases). TRBJ2-7 explains the end of the DNA better; the J call may be wrong. Germline assignment: CDR1 SGHDN and CDR2 FVKESK. The CDR3 extends over 13 amino acids. In DNA form, the CDR3 reads TGTGCCAGCAGCCAAGCACAGGGTCTCGAGCAGTACTTC. This sequence encodes CASSQAQGLEQYF.

The chain joins TRBV6-2 or TRBV6-3 to TRBJ2-3; TRBD1 aligns across 9 bases. This CDR3 spans 20 amino acids. The ends lost 2 bases at V and 2 bases at J; junction bases unmatched: 17. The germline gives CDR1 MNHEY, CDR2 SVGEGT. The CDR3 DNA reads as TGTGCCAGCAGTTACCCCGGGACAGGGACCATTGGAGGGATCACAGATACGCAGTATTTT. Translation gives CASSYPGTGTIGGITDTQYF.

This clonotype was recorded only once. The rearrangement joins TRBV12-3 or TRBV12-4 to TRBJ2-2; a weak D match, TRBD2 (7 bases). CDR3 length: 16 amino acids. The CDR3 loop is CATLLTGGVVTGELFF. In DNA, the CDR3 is TGTGCGACCCTCCTAACGGGGGGCGTAGTCACCGGGGAGCTGTTTTTT.

The chain carries TRBV5-5 and TRBJ2-1; D possibly matches TRBD1 or TRBD2 (6 bases each). Germline V lookup: CDR1 SGHKS, CDR2 YYEKEE (reference sequence). V gave up 4 bases and J gave up 8 bases, with 13 bases separating them. This CDR3 spans 13 amino acids. DNA for the CDR3: TGTGCCAGCAGCCCTGGGGGGCGCGATGAGCAGTTCTTC. Residues: CASSPGGRDEQFF. The complete variable domain, with remaining parts taken from reference TRBV5-5 and TRBJ2-1, reads DAGVTQSPTHLIKTRGQQVTLRCSPISGHKSVSWYQQVLGQGPQFIFQYYEKEERGRGNFPDRFSARQFPNYSSELNVNALLLGDSALYLCASSPGGRDEQFFGPGTRLTVL.

The V call is TRBV6-2 or TRBV6-3, the J call TRBJ2-7; the D gene is possibly TRBD1 (6 bases). The CDR3 totals 16 residues. With 7 bases removed from V and 0 bases from J, the gap between germline ends came to 19 bases. Per the germline V gene, CDR1 is MNHEY and CDR2 is SVGEGT. The CDR3 DNA is TGTGCCAGCACCTACGCAGGACAGTCACACTCCTACGAGCAGTACTTC. This encodes CASTYAGQSHSYEQYF.

This clonotype was observed a handful of times. The chain combines TRBV12-3 or TRBV12-4 with TRBJ2-7; no definite D call. V was clipped by 6 bases and J by 3 bases, with 15 bases between them. CDR3 length: 14 amino acids. The CDR3 protein is CASRNSGRSYEQYF. The CDR3 DNA reads as TGTGCCAGCAGAAATTCCGGACGGAGCTACGAGCAGTACTTC.

In this sample, this clonotype turned up many times. The V gene is TRBV12-3 or TRBV12-4, the J gene TRBJ1-4; D possibly corresponds to TRBD1 (5 bases). The CDR3 spans 16 residues. V was shortened by 3 bases and J by 4 bases, with 15 bases between the two germline ends. CDR3 residues: CASSFGAGRINEKLFF. The CDR3 coding sequence is TGTGCCAGCAGTTTTGGGGCGGGTCGGATTAATGAAAAACTGTTTTTT.

This chain joins TRBV19 and TRBJ2-3, with D possibly TRBD1 on 5 matching bases. The CDR3 length is 13 residues. CDR1 and CDR2 from the germline V gene are LNHDA and SQIVND (reference sequence). Deletions cut 3 bases from V and 13 bases from J, with 17 bases between. The CDR3 sequence: CASSIDILNRKYF. In DNA, the CDR3 is TGTGCCAGTAGTATTGATATCCTAAACAGGAAGTATTTT.

J is TRBJ1-2 and V is TRBV2; D ambiguous. Per the germline V gene, CDR1 is SNHLY and CDR2 is FYNNEI. Trimming took off 3 bases at V and 7 bases at J, with 9 bases between the two ends. The CDR3 is made up of 12 amino acids. The CDR3 sequence is CASSDFSGGYTF. CDR3 nucleotides: TGTGCCAGCAGTGATTTCTCTGGTGGCTACACCTTC. Combining the CDR3 with reference TRBV2 and TRBJ1-2 gives the whole variable domain EPEVTQTPSHQVTQMGQEVILRCVPISNHLYFYWYRQILGQKVEFLVSFYNNEISEKSEIFDDQFSVERPDGSNFTLKIRSTKLEDSAMYFCASSDFSGGYTFGSGTRLTVV.

This clonotype was detected only a few times. V usage is TRBV24-1 and J usage is TRBJ1-2, with 10 bases identical to TRBD1. The CDR3 is 17 residues long. The germline V gene encodes CDR1 KGHDR and CDR2 SFDVKD. J gave up 3 bases and V 3 bases, and 9 bases lay outside the gene matches. CDR3 region: CATSDDGTGTGDYGYTF. The CDR3 DNA follows: TGTGCCACCAGTGATGATGGAACCGGGACAGGGGACTATGGCTACACCTTC.

Concerning this clonotype: Given a much more abundant clone one base away, this may be a read error. The chain carries TRBV4-3 and TRBJ1-3, with 7 bases lining up with TRBD1. The germline V gene has CDR1 LGHNA and CDR2 YSLEER. The length of the CDR3 is 15 residues. The chain's CDR3 is CASSRYRGSGNTIHF. DNA of the CDR3: TGCGCCAGCAGCCGGTACAGGGGCTCTGGAAACACCATACATTTT.

The chain is built from TRBV7-2 and TRBJ2-3; the D is unclear. V was trimmed by 2 bases and J by 3 bases, leaving 18 bases between them. Germline loops: CDR1 SGHTA, CDR2 FQGNSA. The CDR3 is made up of 17 amino acids. In DNA form, the CDR3 reads TGTGCCAGCAGCTTAAGTTATCGCGATGGGCGGACAGATACGCAGTATTTT. Amino acid sequence: CASSLSYRDGRTDTQYF.

Note on this clonotype: A much larger clone is a single base away; this may be a read error. The J gene is TRBJ2-5, the V gene TRBV9, with TRBD1 identical over 8 bases. The CDR3 spans 14 residues. Germline-derived CDR1 and CDR2 are SGDLS and YYNGEE. CDR3: CACSVAGQGETQYF. CDR3 in DNA: TGTGCCTGCAGCGTAGCTGGACAGGGTGAGACCCAGTACTTC.

V usage is TRBV5-1 and J usage is TRBJ1-1; 7 bases align to TRBD1. V lost 9 bases, J lost 4 bases, and 12 bases stayed unmatched. Germline V gene lookup returns CDR1 SGHRS and CDR2 YFSETQ. This CDR3 comprises 14 residues. CDR3 nucleotides: TGCGCCAACAGTTTCAACCCAGGGGGCACTGAAGCTTTCTTT. Amino acids: CANSFNPGGTEAFF.

This clonotype has just a few counts. This rearrangement joins TRBV29-1 to TRBJ2-1, with a tentative D call TRBD2 (5 bases). The V and J ends lost 4 bases and 7 bases respectively, with 17 bases between them. Germline V gene sequence: CDR1 SQVTM, CDR2 ANQGSEA. This CDR3 comprises 14 residues. DNA of the CDR3: TGCAGCGTTGTGGGGAGAGAGGTGGGGAATGAGCAGTTCTTC. Amino acid sequence: CSVVGREVGNEQFF.

The chain has TRBV12-3 or TRBV12-4 and TRBJ2-6; the D gene is possibly TRBD2 (6 bases). This CDR3 contains 13 residues. CDR3 coding DNA: TGTGCAGAGGTAGCGGATGGGGCCAACGTCCTGACTTTC. Its protein is CAEVADGANVLTF.